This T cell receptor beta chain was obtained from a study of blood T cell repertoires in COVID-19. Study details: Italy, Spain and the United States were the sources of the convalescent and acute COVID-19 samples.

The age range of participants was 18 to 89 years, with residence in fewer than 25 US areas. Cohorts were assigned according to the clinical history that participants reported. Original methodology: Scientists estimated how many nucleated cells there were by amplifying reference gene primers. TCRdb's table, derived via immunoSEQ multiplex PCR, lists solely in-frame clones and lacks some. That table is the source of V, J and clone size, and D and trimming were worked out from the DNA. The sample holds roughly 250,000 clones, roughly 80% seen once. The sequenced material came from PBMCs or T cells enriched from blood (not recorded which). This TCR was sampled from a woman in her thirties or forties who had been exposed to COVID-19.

The CDR3 spells CASSFQGANTEAFF. The CDR3 DNA follows: TGTGCCAGCAGCTTTCAGGGGGCGAACACTGAAGCTTTCTTT. The rearrangement joins TRBV7-2 to TRBJ1-1; the match to TRBD1 covers 8 bases. The CDR3 covers 14 residues. The V segment lost 3 bases and the J segment 1 base; nucleotides outside the gene matches: 1. Germline V lookup: CDR1 SGHTA, CDR2 FQGNSA. The full variable domain, completed using reference TRBV7-2 and TRBJ1-1, is GAGVSQSPSNKVTEKGKDVELRCDPISGHTALYWYRQSLGQGLEFLIYFQGNSAPDKSGLPSDRFSAERTGGSVSTLTIQRTQQEDSAVYLCASSFQGANTEAFFGQGTRLTVV.